The clone carrying this TCR beta chain was detected many times. Trimming took 4 bases from V and 5 from J; bases not matched to a gene: 15. Looked up from germline, CDR1 is SQVTM and CDR2 is ANQGSEA. CDR3 size: 16 residues. The sample is drawn from a study of T-cell reconstitution after alpha-beta-depleted transplantation in children. TCRbeta library preparation incorporated unique molecular identifiers. TCRdb independently ran MiXCR on the PCR reads; one entry per CDR3 protein. The profile covers almost 500,000 distinct CDR3 sequences, with under 15% appearing a single time and about 5.6% taken by the ten largest.

Sequenced material: PBMCs from the stem cell graft donor, taken from the stem cell graft. The V and J genes are TRBV29-1 and TRBJ2-7; 9 bases fit TRBD2. The sequence was collected from a human donor who donated a stem cell graft to a child with combined immunodeficiency. The CDR3 DNA follows: TGCAGCGTTGGGGGCGGGGGGGTAAGGCTCCTGGACGAGCAGTACTTC. Translating it yields CSVGGGGVRLLDEQYF.